This entry lists 8 T cell receptor beta chains sequenced from one sample in a study of human T cells and chemical hapten exposure. Time point specified: patch test 3, about 24 weeks after DPC sensitization. The treatment was: therapeutic diphenylcyclopropenone sensitization with weekly scalp DPC. TCRdb ran MiXCR on the RACE reads and lists one entry per CDR3 protein. The table lists roughly 89,000 distinct CDR3 sequences, approximately 11% of them singletons, with around 1.1% in the top ten. The sequences come from whole blood, collected in connection with sensitization to the hapten diphenylcyclopropenone (DPC). These receptors all stem from a woman aged 30 to 39 with alopecia areata. Some clones in this sample may be carry-over from other donors' samples.

This clonotype showed up just a few times. This chain joins TRBV3-1 and TRBJ1-6; D is possibly TRBD1 (6 bases). This CDR3 has 14 amino acids. Trimming left V 11 bases short and J 3 bases short, with 14 bases between. The V gene's germline CDR1 is LGHDT and CDR2 YNNKEL (reference sequence). The CDR3 DNA sequence: TGTGCCTCCCGGGACACCTTCTATAATTCACCCCTCCACTTT. Translating it yields CASRDTFYNSPLHF.

The rearrangement uses TRBV11-2 and TRBJ1-1; no clear D gene. Trimming stripped 5 bases from V and 1 base from J, with 11 bases between. CDR3 length equals 14 residues. The V gene's germline CDR1 is SGHAT and CDR2 FQNNGV. Here the CDR3 reads CASSPTLGNTEAFF. The CDR3 nucleotides read TGTGCCAGCAGCCCAACCTTAGGGAACACTGAAGCTTTCTTT.

This clonotype came up many times. The genes are TRBV6-2 or TRBV6-3 and TRBJ2-7, with 9 nucleotides matching TRBD1. The CDR3 extends over 16 amino acids. Germline values: CDR1 MNHEY, CDR2 SVGEGT. The V segment lost 6 bases and the J segment 3 bases; nucleotides outside the gene matches: 12. This CDR3 is CASRSPGQGRNYEQYF. The DNA of the CDR3 is TGTGCCAGCAGATCCCCGGGACAGGGTCGGAACTACGAGCAGTACTTC.

The chain joins TRBV29-1 to TRBJ2-2; possible D gene TRBD2, 6 bases. Per germline, CDR1 SQVTM and CDR2 ANQGSEA. The CDR3 loop spans 14 amino acids. With 4 bases removed from V and 5 bases from J, the gap between germline ends came to 14 bases. The CDR3 here is CSVGAPGGTGELFF. The CDR3 nucleotides are TGCAGCGTTGGGGCCCCTGGAGGGACCGGGGAGCTGTTTTTT.

In this sample, this clonotype turned up many times. The chain couples TRBV9 to TRBJ2-3; 7 bases are a match to TRBD2. The germline V gene has CDR1 SGDLS and CDR2 YYNGEE. The CDR3 has 16 amino acids. Germline trimming cut 0 bases from V and 3 bases from J; bases unmatched to any gene: 7. CDR3 bases: TGTGCCAGCAGCGTAGCTGGCGGGAGTTCAACAGATACGCAGTATTTT. Translating it yields CASSVAGGSSTDTQYF.

This clonotype occurred many times. J is TRBJ2-2 and V is TRBV12-3 or TRBV12-4, with 7 positions matching TRBD1. With V trimmed by 2 bases and J by 4 bases, 10 bases remained unmatched. The CDR3 totals 17 residues. This CDR3 is CASSLSRQGVGTGELFF. Here the CDR3 DNA reads TGTGCCAGCAGTTTATCGCGACAGGGCGTGGGCACCGGGGAGCTGTTTTTT.

In this sample, this clonotype turned up many times. The chain employs TRBV5-4 and TRBJ2-6, with 7 nucleotides matching TRBD1. Germline V gene sequence: CDR1 SGHNT, CDR2 YYREEE (reference sequence). The V and J ends lost 5 bases and 2 bases, in that order; junction bases with no gene match: 4. This CDR3 contains 15 residues. CDR3 in amino acids: CASSFTGAGANVLTF. CDR3 bases: TGTGCCAGCAGTTTTACAGGGGCTGGGGCCAACGTCCTGACTTTC.

Here the CDR3 reads CSASWHLLMGTEAFF. In nucleotides, the CDR3 is TGCAGTGCTAGTTGGCACCTGTTAATGGGCACTGAAGCTTTCTTT. The chain is built from TRBV20-1 and TRBJ1-1; D not resolved. The CDR3 sequence is 15 residues long. V was cut by 3 bases and J by 4 bases, with 18 bases left in between. Germline CDR1 DFQATT, CDR2 SNEGSKA (reference sequence).